Each of the 21 T cell receptor beta chains below was sequenced from the same sample in a study of T cell responses to AZD1222 COVID-19 vaccine. Assay: immunoSEQ multiplex PCR; the TCRdb copy retains only in-frame clones and omits some. The repertoire holds approximately 74,000 clones, roughly 89% seen once, with under 3% in the top ten. The sample here was peripheral blood, taken on day 0 of AZD1222 vaccination. These receptors were obtained from an adult in good health.

The rearrangement joins TRBV28 to TRBJ2-6, with 10 bases identical to TRBD1. Germline CDR1 reads MDHEN; CDR2 reads SYDVKM. The CDR3 totals 16 residues. The ends lost 6 bases at V and 4 bases at J; junction bases unmatched: 6. Written as DNA, the CDR3 is TGTGCCAGCAGGGACAGGGGGGTATTAGGGGCCAACGTCCTGACTTTC. Its translation: CASRDRGVLGANVLTF.

The chain links TRBV28 to TRBJ1-1; D is perhaps TRBD1 (6 bases). The CDR3 loop spans 15 amino acids. The V end was cut by 4 bases, the J end by 4 bases, with 16 bases between. Germline V CDR1 and CDR2: MDHEN, SYDVKM. The CDR3 bases are TGTGCCAGCAGTTCCCACAGGGCCGGGGGCACTGAAGCTTTCTTT. Encoded protein: CASSSHRAGGTEAFF.

J is TRBJ1-3 and V is TRBV2; the D gene is possibly TRBD1 (6 bases). This CDR3 comprises 15 residues. Germline CDR1 and CDR2: SNHLY and FYNNEI. With 3 bases removed from V and 2 bases from J, the gap between germline ends came to 11 bases. CDR3 nucleotides: TGTGCCAGCAGTGAGTGGGGGGGCCCTGGAAACACCATATATTTT. Residues: CASSEWGGPGNTIYF.

The count of this clone is one. The chain recombines TRBV27 with TRBJ2-1; D possibly corresponds to TRBD2 (6 bases). The CDR3 has 15 amino acids. The germline gives CDR1 MNHEY, CDR2 SMNVEV (reference sequence). The V and J ends lost 8 bases and 2 bases respectively, with 16 bases between them. CDR3 sequence (DNA): TGTGCCAGCGGGCTCGGGACTTCCACCTACAATGAGCAGTTCTTC. Translated: CASGLGTSTYNEQFF.

V gene TRBV19 combines with J gene TRBJ2-1; D gene uncertain. This CDR3 has 14 amino acids. V was shortened by 0 bases and J by 4 bases, with 7 bases between the two germline ends. Germline V CDR1 and CDR2: LNHDA, SQIVND (reference sequence). As DNA, the CDR3 is TGTGCCAGTAGTATAGAACACCTATACAATGAGCAGTTCTTC. Protein sequence: CASSIEHLYNEQFF.

This chain uses TRBV7-6 with TRBJ2-7; 8 bases are a match to TRBD1. V lost 5 bases to trimming and J lost 0 bases; unmatched junction nucleotides: 6. The CDR3 consists of 15 residues. CDR1 is SGHVS and CDR2 is FNYEAQ in the germline V gene. The DNA of the CDR3 is TGTGCCAGCAGCCAACTAGGACAGGGCTCCTACGAGCAGTACTTC. It codes for CASSQLGQGSYEQYF.

The V call is TRBV6-1, the J call TRBJ1-2, with TRBD1 matching over 8 bases. Trimming took 6 bases from V and 7 from J; bases not matched to a gene: 7. This CDR3 contains 13 residues. Germline CDR1 reads MNHNS; CDR2 reads SASEGT. This CDR3 reads CASRVGQDSGYTF. CDR3 DNA sequence: TGTGCCAGCAGAGTGGGACAGGATAGTGGCTACACCTTC.

The rearrangement links TRBV6-4 to TRBJ2-3, with a tentative D call TRBD2 (7 bases). CDR3 size: 14 residues. V was cut by 2 bases and J by 2 bases, with 8 bases left in between. Germline V gene lookup returns CDR1 MRHNA and CDR2 SNTAGT. DNA for the CDR3: TGTGCCAGCAGTGACGGGGGGGCCACAGATACGCAGTATTTT. Its translation: CASSDGGATDTQYF.

This clone was detected only once. The chain joins TRBV10-3 to TRBJ1-3; TRBD1 aligns across 9 bases. Trimming took 3 bases from V and 1 from J; bases not matched to a gene: 4. The CDR3 loop spans 16 amino acids. Germline-derived CDR1 and CDR2 are ENHRY and SYGVKD. The CDR3 nucleotides read TGTGCCATCAGTGACTTACAGGGGGCTTCTGGAAACACCATATATTTT. It is translated as CAISDLQGASGNTIYF.

J is TRBJ1-1 and V is TRBV7-8; D is possibly TRBD1 (6 bases). The length of the CDR3 is 15 residues. Trimming removed 5 bases from V and 5 bases from J, with 18 bases in between. Germline V gene lookup returns CDR1 SGHVS and CDR2 FQNEAQ. DNA for the CDR3: TGTGCCAGCAGCCCCCGGACAGTGGGTTTAACTGAAGCTTTCTTT. Its protein product is CASSPRTVGLTEAFF. Using reference TRBV7-8 and TRBJ1-1 for the parts outside the CDR3, the full variable domain is GAGVSQSPRYKVAKRGQDVALRCDPISGHVSLFWYQQALGQGPEFLTYFQNEAQLDKSGLPSDRFFAERPEGSVSTLKIQRTQQEDSAVYLCASSPRTVGLTEAFFGQGTRLTVV.

This chain links TRBV7-2 with TRBJ2-1, with TRBD2 as a possible D gene (6 bases). From germline, CDR1 is SGHTA and CDR2 FQGNSA. Trimming pared 0 bases from V and 5 bases from J, leaving 8 bases between. The CDR3 totals 14 residues. The CDR3 nucleotides are TGTGCCAGCAGCTTAGCCGGGAGACACAATGAGCAGTTCTTC. This gives the protein CASSLAGRHNEQFF.

J is TRBJ1-2 and V is TRBV19; 8 nucleotides match TRBD1. Trimming at V came to 3 bases and at J to 5 bases, leaving 11 bases not matched to a gene. Germline assignment: CDR1 LNHDA and CDR2 SQIVND (reference sequence). The CDR3 totals 16 residues. CDR3 sequence: CASSMGTGGVEYGYTF. CDR3 nucleotide sequence: TGTGCCAGTAGTATGGGTACAGGGGGAGTGGAATATGGCTACACCTTC.

The V gene is TRBV9, the J gene TRBJ1-2, with D unresolved. Germline V gives CDR1 SGDLS, CDR2 YYNGEE. V shed 0 bases and J shed 8 bases, with 14 bases lying between them. This CDR3 comprises 14 residues. The CDR3 DNA reads as TGTGCCAGCAGCGTAGCCGGGGTTGAGGCCGGCTACACCTTC. This sequence encodes CASSVAGVEAGYTF.

In its sample, this clone was seen a few times. J is TRBJ1-4 and V is TRBV7-8, with D perhaps matching TRBD1 (5 bases). Germline assignment: CDR1 SGHVS and CDR2 FQNEAQ. CDR3 length: 18 amino acids. Trimming shortened V by 1 base and J by 4 bases, and 19 bases separated the two germline ends. Written as DNA, the CDR3 is TGTGCCAGCAGCTTAGTGACGAGTGGGAGGGGAGGTAATGAAAAACTGTTTTTT. It is translated as CASSLVTSGRGGNEKLFF. Using reference TRBV7-8 and TRBJ1-4 for the parts outside the CDR3, the full variable domain is GAGVSQSPRYKVAKRGQDVALRCDPISGHVSLFWYQQALGQGPEFLTYFQNEAQLDKSGLPSDRFFAERPEGSVSTLKIQRTQQEDSAVYLCASSLVTSGRGGNEKLFFGSGTQLSVL.

The genes are TRBV11-2 and TRBJ2-7, with 10 bases that match TRBD2. CDR3 length: 14 residues. V dropped 5 bases and J dropped 0; count of bases not matched to a gene: 1. From germline, CDR1 is SGHAT and CDR2 FQNNGV. CDR3 nucleotides: TGTGCCAGCAGCAGGACTAGCGGCTCCTACGAGCAGTACTTC. It encodes CASSRTSGSYEQYF.

The chain employs TRBV5-4 and TRBJ1-1, with 7 bases that match TRBD1. Looked up from germline, CDR1 is SGHNT and CDR2 is YYREEE (reference sequence). With 2 bases clipped from V and 4 bases from J, the junction kept 2 bases outside the gene matches. This CDR3 has 13 amino acids. As DNA, the CDR3 is TGTGCCAGCAGCTTCAGGGGGGGCACTGAAGCTTTCTTT. Its translation is CASSFRGGTEAFF. Using reference TRBV5-4 and TRBJ1-1 for the parts outside the CDR3, the full variable domain is ETGVTQSPTHLIKTRGQQVTLRCSSQSGHNTVSWYQQALGQGPQFIFQYYREEENGRGNFPPRFSGLQFPNYSSELNVNALELDDSALYLCASSFRGGTEAFFGQGTRLTVV.

The genes are TRBV9 and TRBJ2-1; perhaps TRBD2 as D (6 bases). Between the trimmed V and J ends, which lost 0 bases and 8 bases, there was a span of 9 bases. This CDR3 contains 13 residues. Germline V gene sequence: CDR1 SGDLS, CDR2 YYNGEE. CDR3 coding DNA: TGTGCCAGCAGCGTAGGCGAGCGGGATGAGCAGTTCTTC. It is translated as CASSVGERDEQFF.

This clone was detected once. This chain joins TRBV9 and TRBJ2-4; TRBD2 aligns across 12 bases. J lost 6 bases, V lost 4 bases, and 8 bases had no gene match. Per the germline V gene, CDR1 is SGDLS and CDR2 is YYNGEE. The CDR3 is made up of 16 amino acids. The chain's CDR3 is CASSPSGRAKVNIQYF. CDR3 coding DNA: TGTGCCAGCAGCCCTAGCGGGAGGGCCAAGGTAAACATTCAGTACTTC.

The rearrangement links TRBV11-2 to TRBJ1-1; unclear D gene. V lost 2 bases to trimming and J lost 3 bases, with 7 bases between them. This CDR3 is built from 13 residues. The germline V gene has CDR1 SGHAT and CDR2 FQNNGV. CDR3 DNA: TGTGCCAGCAGCTTATTCCGGTACACTGAAGCTTTCTTT. Protein: CASSLFRYTEAFF.

The genes are TRBV5-1 and TRBJ1-1; tentatively, D is TRBD1 (6 bases). The CDR3 spans 14 residues. CDR1 and CDR2 from the germline V gene are SGHRS and YFSETQ. V lost 4 bases and J 3 bases, leaving 13 bases between the germline ends. DNA for the CDR3: TGCGCCAGCAGCGTGGCGGGGGGCTACACTGAAGCTTTCTTT. Amino acid sequence: CASSVAGGYTEAFF.

V gene TRBV14 combines with J gene TRBJ1-1; maybe TRBD1 (5 bases). This CDR3 comprises 13 residues. V lost 3 bases and J lost 4, with 9 bases in between. Germline values: CDR1 SGHDN, CDR2 FVKESK. CDR3 sequence reads: CASSQGVTTEAFF. CDR3 DNA sequence: TGTGCCAGCAGCCAGGGGGTTACCACTGAAGCTTTCTTT.